This T cell receptor beta chain was profiled in a study of OX40 agonist ivuxolimab in advanced cancers. Study at large: Patients in the trial were receiving intravenous ivuxolimab every 2 weeks, at doses of 0.01 to 10 mg/kg. Study-level results: The antigen specificity of the peripheral T cells (those that were expanded) was not determined.

There are 17 residues in the CDR3. Germline CDR1 reads MGHRA; CDR2 reads YSYEKL. Trimming cost V 4 bases and J 3 bases; bases outside gene matches: 15. TCRdb keeps only in-frame clones here, not all; method: immunoSEQ multiplex PCR. This sample has approximately 69,000 clones, with about 91% found just once. A note on this clone: Its antigen is as yet unknown.

The rearrangement uses TRBV4-1 and TRBJ2-7; 7 bases are a match to TRBD1. Sequenced here: CD4+ or CD8+ T cells sorted from blood, sampled in a trial of the OX40 agonist ivuxolimab. The TCR sequence derives from an adult with an advanced solid tumor such as melanoma, head and neck, liver or kidney cancer. CDR3 DNA sequence: TGCGCCAGCAGCCGCCTCTCCCTGACAGGGATGGGCTACGAGCAGTACTTC. Amino acid sequence: CASSRLSLTGMGYEQYF.